The next 21 T cell receptor beta chains were all read from a single sample in a study of neurological immune-mediated disorders. TCRdb reanalysed the 5' RACE reads using MiXCR and keeps one entry per CDR3 protein. There are about 60,000 distinct CDR3 sequences in the sample; about 4% occur only once, and 2.2% lies in the top ten. The sample comprised PBMCs. All receptors come from a woman aged 50 to 60 with multiple sclerosis.

The table lists this clonotype with many counts. This chain links TRBV15 with TRBJ2-1; D may be TRBD1 (5 bases). The CDR3 sequence is 13 residues long. V gave up 6 bases and J gave up 4 bases, with 10 bases separating them. Germline CDR1 is LNHNV and CDR2 is YYDKDF (reference sequence). The CDR3 is CATRPTEYNEQFF. CDR3 in DNA: TGTGCCACCAGGCCGACAGAATACAATGAGCAGTTCTTC.

This clonotype was recorded many times. The chain joins TRBV5-1 to TRBJ1-2, with D possibly matching TRBD1 (6 bases). V was shortened by 0 bases and J by 7 bases, with 13 bases between the two germline ends. Per the germline V gene, CDR1 is SGHRS and CDR2 is YFSETQ. CDR3 size: 14 residues. The CDR3 DNA reads TGCGCCAGCAGCTTGGACAGGGTAGAGAGTGGCTACACCTTC. Protein sequence: CASSLDRVESGYTF. The full variable domain, completed using reference TRBV5-1 and TRBJ1-2, is KAGVTQTPRYLIKTRGQQVTLSCSPISGHRSVSWYQQTPGQGLQFLFEYFSETQRNKGNFPGRFSGRQFSNSRSEMNVSTLELGDSALYLCASSLDRVESGYTFGSGTRLTVV.

This clonotype was counted many times. The CDR3 bases are TGCGCCAGCAGCCGGGACCCAAGCGGGGACGAGCAGTACTTC. Protein product: CASSRDPSGDEQYF. The V gene is TRBV5-1, the J gene TRBJ2-7, with 7 positions matching TRBD2. Trimming took 4 bases from V and 5 from J; bases not matched to a gene: 9. In germline, CDR1 is SGHRS, CDR2 YFSETQ. The CDR3 contains 14 residues.

This clonotype was counted a few times. This may arise from a read error, as a much more abundant clone is one base away. This chain connects TRBV4-3 to TRBJ1-1; D not certain. The germline V gene encodes CDR1 LGHNA and CDR2 YSLEER. CDR3 length equals 14 residues. V was cut by 0 bases and J by 1 base, with 6 bases left in between. CDR3 nucleotides: TGCGCCAGCAGCCAAGAAAAGGGGAACACTGAAGCTTTCTTT. Protein sequence: CASSQEKGNTEAFF.

This clonotype appeared many times. This rearrangement joins TRBV7-2 to TRBJ1-2; D ambiguous. The germline V gene encodes CDR1 SGHTA and CDR2 FQGNSA. Trimming pared 5 bases from V and 3 bases from J, leaving 13 bases between. CDR3 length: 14 amino acids. In DNA form, the CDR3 reads TGTGCCAGCAGCCCTGCAGGAGATCACTATGGCTACACCTTC. This translates into CASSPAGDHYGYTF. Filled out from reference TRBV7-2 and TRBJ1-2, the complete variable domain reads GAGVSQSPSNKVTEKGKDVELRCDPISGHTALYWYRQSLGQGLEFLIYFQGNSAPDKSGLPSDRFSAERTGGSVSTLTIQRTQQEDSAVYLCASSPAGDHYGYTFGSGTRLTVV.

This clonotype was picked up many times. The chain recombines TRBV5-4 with TRBJ2-7; D is unclear. Looked up from germline, CDR1 is SGHNT and CDR2 is YYREEE (reference sequence). This CDR3 spans 14 amino acids. V lost 0 bases, J lost 2 bases, and 9 bases lay in between. This CDR3 reads CASSLGRSTYEQYF. In DNA form, the CDR3 reads TGTGCCAGCAGCTTGGGGAGATCGACCTACGAGCAGTACTTC. Full variable domain (remainder filled in from reference TRBV5-4 and TRBJ2-7): ETGVTQSPTHLIKTRGQQVTLRCSSQSGHNTVSWYQQALGQGPQFIFQYYREEENGRGNFPPRFSGLQFPNYSSELNVNALELDDSALYLCASSLGRSTYEQYFGPGTRLTVT.

This clonotype has at least ten counts. This chain uses TRBV20-1 with TRBJ1-4; a weak D match, TRBD1 (6 bases). Looked up from germline, CDR1 is DFQATT and CDR2 is SNEGSKA (reference sequence). The CDR3 consists of 14 residues. CDR3 sequence: CVTGKGATNEKLFF. DNA of the CDR3: TGCGTAACAGGGAAGGGTGCAACTAATGAAAAACTGTTTTTT.

There are many counts of this clonotype. This chain links TRBV12-3 or TRBV12-4 with TRBJ2-2; TRBD1 is a possible D gene (6 bases). The germline V and J ends were trimmed by 7 bases and 6 bases, with 18 bases remaining between them. This CDR3 is 15 amino acids long. The CDR3: CASTMWQGSAGELFF. The CDR3 DNA reads as TGTGCCAGCACTATGTGGCAGGGGTCAGCCGGGGAGCTGTTTTTT.

This clonotype was counted ten times or more. The V call is TRBV12-3 or TRBV12-4, the J call TRBJ1-1, with 9 bases matching TRBD1. J was trimmed by 3 bases and V by 5 bases; bases with no gene match: 4. This CDR3 has 14 residues. The CDR3 DNA is TGTGCCAGCAGTCTCCGGGACAGGGACACTGAAGCTTTCTTT. It encodes CASSLRDRDTEAFF.

At least ten counts were recorded for this clonotype. The chain recombines TRBV5-1 with TRBJ2-1, with 11 bases lining up with TRBD1. Germline V gene sequence: CDR1 SGHRS, CDR2 YFSETQ. The CDR3 extends over 13 amino acids. The V and J ends lost 4 bases and 8 bases, in that order; junction bases with no gene match: 2. The CDR3 DNA follows: TGCGCCAGCAGCGGACAGGGGGCCCATGAGCAGTTCTTC. Translating gives CASSGQGAHEQFF. Filled out from reference TRBV5-1 and TRBJ2-1, the complete variable domain reads KAGVTQTPRYLIKTRGQQVTLSCSPISGHRSVSWYQQTPGQGLQFLFEYFSETQRNKGNFPGRFSGRQFSNSRSEMNVSTLELGDSALYLCASSGQGAHEQFFGPGTRLTVL.

At least ten counts were recorded for this clonotype. V and J are TRBV12-3 or TRBV12-4 and TRBJ1-4; no clear D gene. CDR3 length: 11 amino acids. Trimming shortened V by 6 bases and J by 11 bases, and 10 bases separated the two germline ends. The CDR3 is CASSPDRKLFF. The CDR3 DNA follows: TGTGCCAGCAGCCCAGATCGGAAACTGTTTTTT.

This clonotype was recorded at least ten times. The chain combines TRBV20-1 with TRBJ2-1; 7 positions match TRBD2. CDR3 length: 15 residues. V was clipped by 5 bases and J by 5 bases; unmatched bases: 12. The germline gives CDR1 DFQATT, CDR2 SNEGSKA (reference sequence). CDR3 nucleotide sequence: TGCAGTGCTGACGGGCCGGGAGGTCGGAACAATGAGCAGTTCTTC. Residues: CSADGPGGRNNEQFF.

This clonotype has a count of ten or more. The DNA for the CDR3 is TGTGCCAGCAGTTACGATCGGACAGTTTCATTCTCTGGAAACACCATATATTTT. Translation gives CASSYDRTVSFSGNTIYF. This rearrangement joins TRBV6-6 to TRBJ1-3, with a weak D call TRBD1 (6 bases). The CDR3 is made up of 18 amino acids. Germline loops: CDR1 MNHNY, CDR2 SVGAGI (reference sequence). V was cut by 2 bases and J by 0 bases, with 17 bases left in between.

At least ten counts were recorded for this clonotype. The rearrangement joins TRBV7-3 to TRBJ1-6, with TRBD1 identical over 7 bases. The CDR3 covers 15 residues. Germline CDR1 is SGHTA and CDR2 is FQGTGA. With 4 bases clipped from V and 3 bases from J, the junction kept 3 bases outside the gene matches. CDR3 sequence reads: CASSSRTGYNSPLHF. The DNA for the CDR3 is TGTGCCAGCAGCTCACGGACAGGCTATAATTCACCCCTCCACTTT.

This clonotype was observed a handful of times. The chain carries TRBV6-2 or TRBV6-3 and TRBJ2-7; D gene ambiguous. The V end was cut by 6 bases, the J end by 3 bases, with 12 bases between. CDR1 is MNHEY, CDR2 SVGEGT, per germline. CDR3 length: 13 residues. The CDR3 is CASSRHGSYEQYF. The CDR3 DNA reads as TGTGCCAGCAGCCGTCACGGAAGCTACGAGCAGTACTTC.

In its sample, this clonotype was seen many times. V usage is TRBV6-2 or TRBV6-3 and J usage is TRBJ2-1, with 9 bases fitting TRBD2. Germline CDR1 reads MNHEY; CDR2 reads SVGEGT. The CDR3 length is 15 residues. Germline trimming cut 7 bases from V and 5 bases from J; bases unmatched to any gene: 9. For the CDR3, the DNA is TGTGCCAGCACCCCCCAGCTAGCGGGACACAATGAGCAGTTCTTC. This codes for CASTPQLAGHNEQFF.

This clonotype was seen repeatedly, ten times or more. The chain joins TRBV20-1 to TRBJ2-7; D might be TRBD2 (5 bases). CDR3 length: 15 residues. The germline CDR1 and CDR2 sequences are DFQATT and SNEGSKA (reference sequence). V was trimmed by 0 bases and J by 3 bases, leaving 15 bases between them. CDR3 nucleotides: TGCAGTGCTAGAGATCCAATAGGAGGACTCTACGAGCAGTACTTC. This gives the protein CSARDPIGGLYEQYF.

In its sample, this clonotype was seen a few times. A clone one base away is much larger, so this may be a read error. The CDR3 nucleotides are TGTGCCAGCAACCGACTAGCGGGAAGCACAGATACGCAGTATTTT. It specifies CASNRLAGSTDTQYF. The chain recombines TRBV9 with TRBJ2-3; 11 positions match TRBD2. This CDR3 spans 15 amino acids. CDR1 is SGDLS and CDR2 is YYNGEE in the germline V gene. After removal of 6 bases from V and 0 bases from J, the junction contained 3 bases not matched to a gene.

The rearrangement uses TRBV18 and TRBJ2-7; the match to TRBD1 covers 8 bases. The CDR3 is 16 residues long. Losses at the gene ends were 2 bases for V and 2 bases for J; bases not matched to a gene: 8. CDR1 KGHSH and CDR2 LQKENI come from the germline V gene. The CDR3, as DNA: TGTGCCAGCTCACCAGTCCCGGGACAGGTAGCCTACGAGCAGTACTTC. As protein: CASSPVPGQVAYEQYF.

The chain employs TRBV7-2 and TRBJ2-3; 9 bases are shared with TRBD1. Germline CDR1 SGHTA, CDR2 FQGNSA. The V gene end was trimmed by 5 bases and the J gene end by 3 bases; junction bases not matched to a gene: 12. This CDR3 contains 17 residues. The CDR3 DNA follows: TGTGCCAGCAGCCCGCGCTGGGGACAGGGATTAACAGATACGCAGTATTTT. Translated: CASSPRWGQGLTDTQYF.

This clonotype was observed a handful of times. The genes are TRBV29-1 and TRBJ1-2; tentatively, D is TRBD1 (5 bases). The ends were cut back, 7 bases at V and 7 bases at J, with 16 bases in the middle. CDR1 is SQVTM, CDR2 ANQGSEA, per germline. CDR3 size: 12 residues. CDR3 DNA sequence: TGCAGCGCCACCGGGACCCTACGTGGCTACACCTTC. It yields the protein CSATGTLRGYTF.